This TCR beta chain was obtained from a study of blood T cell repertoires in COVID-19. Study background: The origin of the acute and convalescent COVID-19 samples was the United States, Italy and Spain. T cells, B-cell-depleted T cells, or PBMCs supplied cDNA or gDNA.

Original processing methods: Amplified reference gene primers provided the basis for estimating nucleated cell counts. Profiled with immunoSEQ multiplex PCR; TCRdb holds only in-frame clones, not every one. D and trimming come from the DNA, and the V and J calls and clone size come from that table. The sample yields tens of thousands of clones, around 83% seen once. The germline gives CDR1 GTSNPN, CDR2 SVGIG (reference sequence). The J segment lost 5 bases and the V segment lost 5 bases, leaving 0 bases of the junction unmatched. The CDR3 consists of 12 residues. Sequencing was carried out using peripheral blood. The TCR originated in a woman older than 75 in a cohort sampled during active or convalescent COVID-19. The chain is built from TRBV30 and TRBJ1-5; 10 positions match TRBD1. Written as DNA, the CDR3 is TGTGCCTGGGGGACAGGGGATCAGCCCCAGCATTTT. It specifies CAWGTGDQPQHF.